This note documents a single T cell receptor (beta chain) sequence. The record originates from a study of OX40 agonist ivuxolimab in advanced cancers. Assay used: immunoSEQ multiplex PCR; TCRdb lists only in-frame clones, some missing. The sample has about 55,000 clones, approximately 86% seen once; the top ten hold roughly 13%. Trimming took off 3 bases at V and 10 bases at J, with 9 bases between the two ends. In germline, CDR1 is WSHSY, CDR2 SAAADI. The CDR3 covers 11 residues. The material was CD4+ or CD8+ T cells sorted from blood, obtained in a trial of the OX40 agonist ivuxolimab. The chain employs TRBV10-2 and TRBJ1-2; D is perhaps TRBD1 (5 bases). This receptor was obtained from an adult with an advanced solid tumor such as melanoma, head and neck, liver or kidney cancer. This chain's CDR3 is CASSDGADYTF. CDR3 DNA sequence: TGCGCCAGCAGTGATGGGGCGGACTACACCTTC.